The following is a T cell receptor beta chain sequence with its context. The authors' processing: The assay estimated nucleated cells by amplifying reference gene primers. The assay was immunoSEQ multiplex PCR, and TCRdb's table has in-frame clones only and misses some. The V and J calls and clone size come from that table; D and trimming were worked out from the DNA. This repertoire shows 330,000 or so clones, roughly 86% found once; its top ten account for 7.5% to 10%. The trim removed 5 bases at V and 7 bases at J, leaving 5 bases unmatched. The CDR3 covers 13 residues. CDR1 and CDR2 (germline): SGHTA, FQGNSA. This specimen comes from a study of blood T cell repertoires in COVID-19. Study-wide background: Samples of COVID-19 (acute and convalescent) were obtained from the United States, Italy and Spain.

The genes are TRBV7-2 and TRBJ1-5, with 7 bases lining up with TRBD1. This clonotype was sampled from a young man with COVID-19, enrolled during active disease. Sequenced sample: peripheral blood. CDR3 sequence: CASSPGTVQPQHF. CDR3 nucleotides: TGTGCCAGCAGCCCAGGGACAGTGCAGCCCCAGCATTTT.